The 3 T cell receptor beta chains below all came from one sample that was sequenced in a study of identical twins. TCRdb redid the calling of the 5' RACE reads with MiXCR, one entry per CDR3 protein. The sample shows 1.5 million or so distinct CDR3 sequences, around a third of them seen only once. Sequenced input: cord blood. Every receptor here comes from a newborn girl in good health.

V and J are TRBV29-1 and TRBJ2-1, with D possibly being TRBD2 (6 bases). The V gene's germline CDR1 is SQVTM and CDR2 ANQGSEA. The V and J ends lost 6 bases and 2 bases respectively, with 8 bases between them. The CDR3 is 12 amino acids. Here the CDR3 reads CSVAGPYNEQFF. In DNA, the CDR3 is TGCAGCGTAGCGGGCCCCTACAATGAGCAGTTCTTC.

CDR3 nucleotide sequence: TGTGCCAGCAGTGACCTGTGGCAGGGGGGGTGGCAGCCCCAGCATTTT. Amino acids: CASSDLWQGGWQPQHF. The V gene is TRBV2, the J gene TRBJ1-5; 7 bases line up with TRBD1. Looked up from germline, CDR1 is SNHLY and CDR2 is FYNNEI. The CDR3 is made up of 16 amino acids. Unmatched junction bases numbered 12, after V lost 3 bases and J lost 7 bases.

V is TRBV19 and J is TRBJ2-7; either TRBD1 or TRBD2 may supply D (5 bases each). V gave up 6 bases and J gave up 6 bases, with 15 bases separating them. CDR1 is LNHDA, CDR2 SQIVND, per germline (reference sequence). The CDR3 covers 13 residues. The CDR3 DNA sequence: TGTGCCAGTAGCCCCCAGGGAGAGAGCGAGCAGTACTTC. Protein product: CASSPQGESEQYF.